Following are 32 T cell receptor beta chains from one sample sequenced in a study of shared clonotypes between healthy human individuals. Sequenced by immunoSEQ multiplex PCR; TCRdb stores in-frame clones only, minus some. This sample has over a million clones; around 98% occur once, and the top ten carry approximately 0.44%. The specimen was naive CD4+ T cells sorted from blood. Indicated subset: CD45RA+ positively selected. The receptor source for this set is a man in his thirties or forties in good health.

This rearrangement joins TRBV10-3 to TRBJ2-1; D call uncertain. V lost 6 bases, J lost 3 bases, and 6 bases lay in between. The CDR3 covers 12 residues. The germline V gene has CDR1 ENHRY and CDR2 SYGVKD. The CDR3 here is CAIRTDYNEQFF. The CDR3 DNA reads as TGTGCCATCAGAACAGACTACAATGAGCAGTTCTTC.

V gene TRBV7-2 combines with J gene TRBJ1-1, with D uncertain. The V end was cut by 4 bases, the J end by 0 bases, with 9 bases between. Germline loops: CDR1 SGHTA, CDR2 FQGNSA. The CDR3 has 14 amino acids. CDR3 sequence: CASSSDNMNTEAFF. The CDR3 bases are TGTGCCAGCAGCTCCGACAACATGAACACTGAAGCTTTCTTT.

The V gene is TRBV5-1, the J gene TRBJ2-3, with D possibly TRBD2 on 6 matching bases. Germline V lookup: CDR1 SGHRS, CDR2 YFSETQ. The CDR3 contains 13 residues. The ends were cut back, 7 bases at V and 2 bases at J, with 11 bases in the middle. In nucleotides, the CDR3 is TGCGCCAGCCAACTAGCAAACACAGATACGCAGTATTTT. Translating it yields CASQLANTDTQYF.

CDR3 nucleotides: TGTGCCAGCTCACCGCTAGCCGGACAGGACACTGAAGCTTTCTTT. It yields the protein CASSPLAGQDTEAFF. V usage is TRBV18 and J usage is TRBJ1-1; TRBD1 agrees at 7 bases. Germline CDR1 is KGHSH and CDR2 is LQKENI. The CDR3 runs 15 residues. V lost 3 bases to trimming and J lost 3 bases; unmatched junction nucleotides: 7. Full variable domain (missing parts from reference TRBV18 and TRBJ1-1): NAGVMQNPRHLVRRRGQEARLRCSPMKGHSHVYWYRQLPEEGLKFMVYLQKENIIDESGMPKERFSAEFPKEGPSILRIQQVVRGDSAAYFCASSPLAGQDTEAFFGQGTRLTVV.

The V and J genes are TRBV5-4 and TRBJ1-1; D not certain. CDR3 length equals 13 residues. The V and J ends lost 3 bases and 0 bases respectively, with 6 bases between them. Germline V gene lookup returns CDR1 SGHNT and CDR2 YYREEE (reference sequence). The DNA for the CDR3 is TGTGCCAGCAGCTCCCTCATGAACACTGAAGCTTTCTTT. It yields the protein CASSSLMNTEAFF. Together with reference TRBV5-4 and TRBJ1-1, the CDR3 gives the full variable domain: ETGVTQSPTHLIKTRGQQVTLRCSSQSGHNTVSWYQQALGQGPQFIFQYYREEENGRGNFPPRFSGLQFPNYSSELNVNALELDDSALYLCASSSLMNTEAFFGQGTRLTVV.

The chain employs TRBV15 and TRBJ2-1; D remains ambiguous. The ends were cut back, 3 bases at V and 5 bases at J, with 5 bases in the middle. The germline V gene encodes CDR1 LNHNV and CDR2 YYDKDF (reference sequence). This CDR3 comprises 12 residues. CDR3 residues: CATSSVNNEQFF. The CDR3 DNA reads TGTGCCACCAGCAGCGTTAACAATGAGCAGTTCTTC.

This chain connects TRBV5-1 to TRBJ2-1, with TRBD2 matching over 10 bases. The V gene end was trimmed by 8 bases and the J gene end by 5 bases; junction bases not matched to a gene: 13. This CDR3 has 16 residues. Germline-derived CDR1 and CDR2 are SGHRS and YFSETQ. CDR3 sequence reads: CASGPTGLAANNEQFF. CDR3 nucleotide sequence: TGCGCCAGTGGTCCCACTGGACTAGCGGCAAACAATGAGCAGTTCTTC.

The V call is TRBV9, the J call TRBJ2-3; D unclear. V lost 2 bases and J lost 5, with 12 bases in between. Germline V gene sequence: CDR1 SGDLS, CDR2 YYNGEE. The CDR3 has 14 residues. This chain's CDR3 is CASSVRPAGDTQYF. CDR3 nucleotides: TGTGCCAGCAGCGTCAGACCGGCTGGAGATACGCAGTATTTT.

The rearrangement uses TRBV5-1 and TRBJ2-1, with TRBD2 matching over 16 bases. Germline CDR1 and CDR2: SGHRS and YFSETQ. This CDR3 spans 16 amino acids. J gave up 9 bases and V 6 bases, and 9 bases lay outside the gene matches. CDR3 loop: CASTSGLAGGPGEQFF. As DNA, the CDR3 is TGCGCCAGCACCTCGGGACTAGCGGGAGGGCCGGGTGAGCAGTTCTTC.

Here the CDR3 reads CASSVVAAGELFF. CDR3 DNA: TGTGCCAGCAGCGTAGTGGCAGCGGGGGAGCTGTTTTTT. V gene TRBV9 combines with J gene TRBJ2-2; D is undetermined. The CDR3 covers 13 residues. V was cut by 0 bases and J by 8 bases, with 8 bases left in between. Germline CDR1 reads SGDLS; CDR2 reads YYNGEE.

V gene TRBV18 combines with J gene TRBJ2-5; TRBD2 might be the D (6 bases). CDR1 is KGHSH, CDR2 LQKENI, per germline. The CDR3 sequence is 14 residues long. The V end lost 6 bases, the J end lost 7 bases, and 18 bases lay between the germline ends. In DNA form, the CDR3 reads TGTGCCAGCTCCCCGGGAGCTCCCGGAGGGACCCAGTACTTC. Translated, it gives CASSPGAPGGTQYF.

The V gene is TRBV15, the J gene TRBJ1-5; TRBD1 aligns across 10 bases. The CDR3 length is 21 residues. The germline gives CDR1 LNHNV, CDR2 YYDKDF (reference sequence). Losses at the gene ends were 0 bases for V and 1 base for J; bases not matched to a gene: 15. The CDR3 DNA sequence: TGTGCCACCAGCAGAGATCGATGGGGACAGGGGTTCGGGGTGAGCAATCAGCCCCAGCATTTT. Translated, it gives CATSRDRWGQGFGVSNQPQHF. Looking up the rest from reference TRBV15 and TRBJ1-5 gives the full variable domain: DAMVIQNPRYQVTQFGKPVTLSCSQTLNHNVMYWYQQKSSQAPKLLFHYYDKDFNNEADTPDNFQSRRPNTSFCFLDIRSPGLGDTAMYLCATSRDRWGQGFGVSNQPQHFGDGTRLSIL.

Here the CDR3 reads CASGGRSSYNEQFF. CDR3 bases: TGCGCCAGCGGAGGGAGAAGCTCCTACAATGAGCAGTTCTTC. The chain joins TRBV5-1 to TRBJ2-1; TRBD2 might be the D (6 bases). Per the germline V gene, CDR1 is SGHRS and CDR2 is YFSETQ. This CDR3 is 14 amino acids long. The V end was cut by 7 bases, the J end by 0 bases, with 11 bases between.

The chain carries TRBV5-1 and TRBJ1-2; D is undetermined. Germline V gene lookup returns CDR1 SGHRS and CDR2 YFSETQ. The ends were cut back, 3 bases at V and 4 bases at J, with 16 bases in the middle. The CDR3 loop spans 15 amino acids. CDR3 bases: TGCGCCAGCAGCTCATCCGCCGGGGAGGGCTATGGCTACACCTTC. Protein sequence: CASSSSAGEGYGYTF.

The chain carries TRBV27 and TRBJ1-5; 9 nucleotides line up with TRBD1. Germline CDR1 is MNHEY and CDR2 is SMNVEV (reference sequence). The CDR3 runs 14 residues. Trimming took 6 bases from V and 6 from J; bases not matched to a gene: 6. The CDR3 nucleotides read TGTGCCAGCAGCCTACAGGGGGCGAGTCAGCCCCAGCATTTT. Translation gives CASSLQGASQPQHF.

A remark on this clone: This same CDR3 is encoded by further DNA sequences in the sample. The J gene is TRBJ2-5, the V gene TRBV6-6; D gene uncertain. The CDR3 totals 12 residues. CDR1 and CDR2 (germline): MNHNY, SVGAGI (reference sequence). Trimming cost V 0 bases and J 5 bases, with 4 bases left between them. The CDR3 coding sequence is TGTGCCAGCAGTTACTCACAGGAGACCCAGTACTTC. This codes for CASSYSQETQYF.

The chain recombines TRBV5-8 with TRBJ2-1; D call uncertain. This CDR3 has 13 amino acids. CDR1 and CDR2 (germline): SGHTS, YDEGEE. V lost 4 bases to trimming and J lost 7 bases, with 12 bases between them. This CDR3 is CASSTRLGNEQFF. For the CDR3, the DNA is TGTGCCAGCAGCACTCGGTTAGGGAATGAGCAGTTCTTC.

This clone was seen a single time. The CDR3 DNA reads TGTGCCAGCAGTCCGAGGACAGGTTCTAACTATGGCTACACCTTC. It specifies CASSPRTGSNYGYTF. J is TRBJ1-2 and V is TRBV28, with 7 positions matching TRBD1. V lost 5 bases, J lost 0 bases, and 6 bases stayed unmatched. Germline values: CDR1 MDHEN, CDR2 SYDVKM. CDR3 length: 15 amino acids.

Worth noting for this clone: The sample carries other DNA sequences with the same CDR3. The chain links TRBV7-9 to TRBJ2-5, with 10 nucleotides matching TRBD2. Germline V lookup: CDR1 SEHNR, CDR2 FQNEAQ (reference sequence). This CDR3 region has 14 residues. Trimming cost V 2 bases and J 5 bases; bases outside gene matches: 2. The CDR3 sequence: CASSLLTSGETQYF. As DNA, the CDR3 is TGTGCCAGCAGCTTATTGACTAGCGGGGAGACCCAGTACTTC.

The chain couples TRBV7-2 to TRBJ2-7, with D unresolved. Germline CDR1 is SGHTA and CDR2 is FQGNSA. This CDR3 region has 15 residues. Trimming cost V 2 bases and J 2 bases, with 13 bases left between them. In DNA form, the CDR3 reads TGTGCCAGCAGCTTACTTGCAGTCCCAACCTACGAGCAGTACTTC. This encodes CASSLLAVPTYEQYF.

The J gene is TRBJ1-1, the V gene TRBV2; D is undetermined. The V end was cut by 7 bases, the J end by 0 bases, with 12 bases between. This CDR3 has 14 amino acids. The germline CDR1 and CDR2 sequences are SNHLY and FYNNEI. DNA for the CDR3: TGTGCCAGCATGGGTGTCACGGTGAACACTGAAGCTTTCTTT. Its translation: CASMGVTVNTEAFF.

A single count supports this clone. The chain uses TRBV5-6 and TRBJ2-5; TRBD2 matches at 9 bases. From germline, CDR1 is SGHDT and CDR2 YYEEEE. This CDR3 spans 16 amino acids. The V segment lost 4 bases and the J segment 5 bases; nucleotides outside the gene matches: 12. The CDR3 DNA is TGTGCCAGCAGCCCGGCCAGTAGCGGGAGACATGAGACCCAGTACTTC. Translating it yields CASSPASSGRHETQYF.

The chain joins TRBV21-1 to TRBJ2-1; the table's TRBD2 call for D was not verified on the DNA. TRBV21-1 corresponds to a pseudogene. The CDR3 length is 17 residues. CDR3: CASSANPPGLTYNEQFF. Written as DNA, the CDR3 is TGTGCCAGCAGCGCCAACCCCCCGGGACTTACCTACAATGAGCAGTTCTTC.

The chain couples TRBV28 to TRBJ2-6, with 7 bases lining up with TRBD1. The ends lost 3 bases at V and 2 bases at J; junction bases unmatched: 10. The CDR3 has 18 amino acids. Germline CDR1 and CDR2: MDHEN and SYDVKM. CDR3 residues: CASSFLRQGRPGANVLTF. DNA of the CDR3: TGTGCCAGCAGTTTCCTTCGACAGGGACGTCCTGGGGCCAACGTCCTGACTTTC.

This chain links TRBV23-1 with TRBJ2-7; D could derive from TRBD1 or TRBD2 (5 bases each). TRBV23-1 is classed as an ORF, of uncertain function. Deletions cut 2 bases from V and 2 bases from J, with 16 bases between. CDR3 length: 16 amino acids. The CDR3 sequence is CASSQNGRLGAYEQYF. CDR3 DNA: TGCGCCAGCAGTCAAAACGGTAGGCTGGGGGCCTACGAGCAGTACTTC.

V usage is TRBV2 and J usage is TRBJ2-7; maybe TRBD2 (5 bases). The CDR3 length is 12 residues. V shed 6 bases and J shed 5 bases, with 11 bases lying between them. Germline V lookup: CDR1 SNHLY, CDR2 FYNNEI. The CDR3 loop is CASSQTINEQYF. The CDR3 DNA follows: TGTGCCAGCAGCCAGACTATTAACGAGCAGTACTTC.

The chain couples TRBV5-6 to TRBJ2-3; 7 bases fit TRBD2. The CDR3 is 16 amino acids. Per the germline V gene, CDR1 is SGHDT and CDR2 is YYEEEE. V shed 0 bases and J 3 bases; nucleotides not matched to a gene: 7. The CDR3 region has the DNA TGTGCCAGCAGCTTGGATCGGCGGGAGAGAACAGATACGCAGTATTTT. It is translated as CASSLDRRERTDTQYF.

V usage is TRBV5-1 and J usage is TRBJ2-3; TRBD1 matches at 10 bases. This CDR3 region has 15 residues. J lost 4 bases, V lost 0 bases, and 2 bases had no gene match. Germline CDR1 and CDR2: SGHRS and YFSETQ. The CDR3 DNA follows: TGCGCCAGCAGCTTGGCCGGGACAGGGGCAGATACGCAGTATTTT. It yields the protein CASSLAGTGADTQYF.

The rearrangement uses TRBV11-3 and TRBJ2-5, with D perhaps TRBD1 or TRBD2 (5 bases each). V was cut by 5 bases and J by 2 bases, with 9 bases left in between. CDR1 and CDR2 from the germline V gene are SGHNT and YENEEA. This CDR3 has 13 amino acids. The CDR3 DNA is TGTGCCAGCAGCCGGGACGGACAAGAGACCCAGTACTTC. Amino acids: CASSRDGQETQYF.

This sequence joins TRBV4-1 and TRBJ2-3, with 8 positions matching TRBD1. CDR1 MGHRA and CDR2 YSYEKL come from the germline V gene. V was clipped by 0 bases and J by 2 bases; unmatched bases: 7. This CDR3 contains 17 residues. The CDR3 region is CASSQDSQGANTDTQYF. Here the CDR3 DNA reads TGCGCCAGCAGCCAAGACTCCCAGGGGGCGAACACAGATACGCAGTATTTT.

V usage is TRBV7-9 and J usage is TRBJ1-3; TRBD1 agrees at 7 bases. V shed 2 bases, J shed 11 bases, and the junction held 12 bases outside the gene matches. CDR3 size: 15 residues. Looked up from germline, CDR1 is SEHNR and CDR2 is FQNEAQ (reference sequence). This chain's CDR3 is CASSLTLGTVFPIYF. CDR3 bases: TGTGCCAGCAGCTTAACCCTCGGGACAGTCTTCCCCATATATTTT.

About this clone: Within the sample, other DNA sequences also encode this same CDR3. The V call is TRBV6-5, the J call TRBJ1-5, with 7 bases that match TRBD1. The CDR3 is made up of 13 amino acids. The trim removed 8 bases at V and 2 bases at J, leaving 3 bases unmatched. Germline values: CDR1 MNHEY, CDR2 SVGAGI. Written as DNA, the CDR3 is TGTGCCAGCCGCCAGGGGGGCAATCAGCCCCAGCATTTT. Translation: CASRQGGNQPQHF.